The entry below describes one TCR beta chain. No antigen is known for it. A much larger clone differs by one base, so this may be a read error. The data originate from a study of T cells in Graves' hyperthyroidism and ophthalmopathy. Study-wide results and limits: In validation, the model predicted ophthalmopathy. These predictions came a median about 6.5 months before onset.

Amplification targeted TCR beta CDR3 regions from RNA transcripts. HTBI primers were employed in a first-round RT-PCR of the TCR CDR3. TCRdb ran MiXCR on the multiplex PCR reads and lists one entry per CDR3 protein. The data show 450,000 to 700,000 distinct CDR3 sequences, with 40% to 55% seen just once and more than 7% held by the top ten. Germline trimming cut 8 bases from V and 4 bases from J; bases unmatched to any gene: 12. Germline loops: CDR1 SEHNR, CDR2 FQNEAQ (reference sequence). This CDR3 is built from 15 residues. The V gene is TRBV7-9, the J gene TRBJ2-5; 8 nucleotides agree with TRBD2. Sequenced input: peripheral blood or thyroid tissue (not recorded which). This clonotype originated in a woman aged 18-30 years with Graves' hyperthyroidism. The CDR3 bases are TGTGCCAGCTCACTACTCGGGGCGGGAGGAGAGACCCAGTACTTC. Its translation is CASSLLGAGGETQYF.